This T cell receptor (beta chain) was identified during a study of blood T cell repertoires in COVID-19. Study information: Some COVID-19 samples were acute and others convalescent; all came from the United States, Italy and Spain. Sources were T cells, B-cell-depleted T cells, or PBMCs; the material itself was cDNA or gDNA.

Germline V gene sequence: CDR1 LGHNA, CDR2 YNFKEQ. The V end lost 0 bases, the J end lost 9 bases, and 14 bases lay between the germline ends. CDR3 length: 15 amino acids. TCRdb's copy holds only in-frame clones and misses some; the assay was immunoSEQ multiplex PCR. The sample records roughly 80,000 clones, roughly nine tenths being singletons. The sequence was collected from a human donor in a cohort sampled during active COVID-19. The sample was peripheral blood. V usage is TRBV4-2 and J usage is TRBJ2-2, with D uncertain. The chain's CDR3 is CASSQDDDFIRELFF. In DNA form, the CDR3 reads TGTGCCAGCAGCCAAGATGATGACTTCATCCGGGAGCTGTTTTTT.